This TCR beta chain was captured by sequencing in a study of beta chain features in type 1 diabetes. On the study more broadly: Sorted cells numbering around 110,000,000 were examined across all samples.

Expressed TCRB transcripts got sequenced, as all isolated RNA was reverse transcribed. Profiling relied on immunoSEQ multiplex PCR, and the TCRdb table lists in-frame clones only, not all of them. The sample has 150,000 or so clones, just over 9% seen once. This clone was counted between two and nine times. One heparinised draw, averaging about 116 mL, was taken per donor. The clonotype originates from a man younger than 35 in good health. What was sequenced was central memory CD4+ T cells from blood.

The CDR3 DNA is TGTGCCAGCAGGATAGCAGGGGGCAATCAGCCCCAGCATTTT. Amino acid sequence: CASRIAGGNQPQHF. The chain links TRBV5-6 to TRBJ1-5, with TRBD1 as a possible D gene (6 bases). CDR3 length equals 14 residues. V was pared by 5 bases and J by 2 bases, with 11 bases between. Germline V gives CDR1 SGHDT, CDR2 YYEEEE.